The 27 T cell receptor beta chains presented below share a single source sample, sequenced in a study of blood T cell repertoires in COVID-19. Sequencing used immunoSEQ multiplex PCR; TCRdb keeps in-frame clones, though not all of them. The repertoire includes more than 25,000 clones, 80% to 95% of them detected once, and 1% sits in the top ten. Sequenced: peripheral blood. Receptor source: a man in his 70s with active or convalescent COVID-19.

The gene calls are TRBV5-4 and TRBJ2-7; 9 bases fit TRBD2. V lost 1 base and J lost 1; bases outside the gene matches: 3. Germline values: CDR1 SGHNT, CDR2 YYREEE (reference sequence). The CDR3 sequence is 15 residues long. CDR3 nucleotides: TGTGCCAGCAGCTTGTTTCTAGCGGGGTCCTACGAGCAGTACTTC. Residues: CASSLFLAGSYEQYF.

In DNA form, the CDR3 reads TGTGCCAGCACCTATTACACTGAAGCTTTCTTT. Its translation is CASTYYTEAFF. The chain joins TRBV2 to TRBJ1-1; D is uncertain. Germline-derived CDR1 and CDR2 are SNHLY and FYNNEI. Trimming left V 7 bases short and J 3 bases short, with 6 bases between. CDR3 length equals 11 residues. Full variable domain (remainder filled in from reference TRBV2 and TRBJ1-1): EPEVTQTPSHQVTQMGQEVILRCVPISNHLYFYWYRQILGQKVEFLVSFYNNEISEKSEIFDDQFSVERPDGSNFTLKIRSTKLEDSAMYFCASTYYTEAFFGQGTRLTVV.

This clone showed up just once. The chain is built from TRBV5-4 and TRBJ2-7; D is unresolved. This CDR3 region has 13 residues. CDR1 is SGHNT, CDR2 YYREEE, per germline (reference sequence). Trimming stripped 10 bases from V and 6 bases from J, with 20 bases between. The CDR3 nucleotides are TGTGCCCACGAGGCCGGCTCCTCTACCGAGCAGTACTTC. Encoded protein: CAHEAGSSTEQYF. Full variable domain (remainder filled in from reference TRBV5-4 and TRBJ2-7): ETGVTQSPTHLIKTRGQQVTLRCSSQSGHNTVSWYQQALGQGPQFIFQYYREEENGRGNFPPRFSGLQFPNYSSELNVNALELDDSALYLCAHEAGSSTEQYFGPGTRLTVT.

The V call is TRBV5-1, the J call TRBJ2-3, with 7 bases identical to TRBD1. Trimming removed 4 bases from V and 0 bases from J; junction bases left unmatched: 5. Germline V gives CDR1 SGHRS, CDR2 YFSETQ. The CDR3 has 15 residues. The chain's CDR3 is CASSGRQGSTDTQYF. The CDR3 nucleotides are TGCGCCAGCAGCGGAAGACAGGGTAGCACAGATACGCAGTATTTT. Supplemented by reference TRBV5-1 and TRBJ2-3, the full variable domain reads KAGVTQTPRYLIKTRGQQVTLSCSPISGHRSVSWYQQTPGQGLQFLFEYFSETQRNKGNFPGRFSGRQFSNSRSEMNVSTLELGDSALYLCASSGRQGSTDTQYFGPGTRLTVL.

The chain combines TRBV5-1 with TRBJ1-5; 8 nucleotides match TRBD1. The CDR3 loop spans 16 amino acids. The V gene's germline CDR1 is SGHRS and CDR2 YFSETQ. Germline trimming cut 0 bases from V and 3 bases from J; bases unmatched to any gene: 5. DNA for the CDR3: TGCGCCAGCAGCTTGGGGCCAGGGGGCCACAATCAGCCCCAGCATTTT. Its translation is CASSLGPGGHNQPQHF.

The chain uses TRBV19 and TRBJ2-2; TRBD1 agrees at 10 bases. From germline, CDR1 is LNHDA and CDR2 SQIVND (reference sequence). V gave up 8 bases and J gave up 6 bases; unmatched junction bases: 15. CDR3 length: 17 amino acids. The CDR3 region has the DNA TGTGCCAGTCGAAAAATCACCGGGACAGGGGTATCCGGGGAGCTGTTTTTT. This translates into CASRKITGTGVSGELFF. Looking up the rest from reference TRBV19 and TRBJ2-2 gives the full variable domain: DGGITQSPKYLFRKEGQNVTLSCEQNLNHDAMYWYRQDPGQGLRLIYYSQIVNDFQKGDIAEGYSVSREKKESFPLTVTSAQKNPTAFYLCASRKITGTGVSGELFFGEGSRLTVL.

The gene calls are TRBV7-8 and TRBJ2-7; D unclear. The CDR3 is made up of 13 amino acids. CDR1 SGHVS and CDR2 FQNEAQ come from the germline V gene. V lost 1 base to trimming and J lost 3 bases, with 7 bases between them. The DNA of the CDR3 is TGTGCCAGCAGCTTAGTCCTTAGCTACGAGCAGTACTTC. Protein sequence: CASSLVLSYEQYF.

This clone was counted a single time. The rearrangement links TRBV6-2 or TRBV6-3 to TRBJ1-2; D ambiguous. This CDR3 contains 12 residues. V lost 2 bases and J lost 8, with 9 bases in between. The germline V gene encodes CDR1 MNHEY and CDR2 SVGEGT. DNA for the CDR3: TGTGCCAGCAGTTACGATCGGGAAGGCTACACCTTC. This translates into CASSYDREGYTF.

The gene calls are TRBV5-1 and TRBJ2-7; 9 bases line up with TRBD1. CDR1 and CDR2 (germline): SGHRS, YFSETQ. This CDR3 is built from 13 residues. The V segment lost 6 bases and the J segment 3 bases; nucleotides outside the gene matches: 4. The chain's CDR3 is CASTTGQGYEQYF. The CDR3 DNA reads as TGCGCCAGCACCACGGGACAGGGCTACGAGCAGTACTTC.

Only one count was recorded for this clone. The chain employs TRBV10-2 and TRBJ1-2, with TRBD1 identical over 7 bases. V shed 5 bases and J 4 bases; nucleotides not matched to a gene: 1. Germline V gene lookup returns CDR1 WSHSY and CDR2 SAAADI. The CDR3 loop spans 12 amino acids. The CDR3 DNA reads TGCGCCAGCAGTCGGGACAGCTATGGCTACACCTTC. Its translation is CASSRDSYGYTF.

This chain connects TRBV7-6 to TRBJ1-4; D unresolved. There are 16 residues in the CDR3. Trimming took 1 base from V and 3 from J, leaving 12 bases between them. Germline CDR1 is SGHVS and CDR2 is FNYEAQ. For the CDR3, the DNA is TGTGCCAGCAGCTTAGGAGGGAGAGAAGCTAATGAAAAACTGTTTTTT. It yields the protein CASSLGGREANEKLFF. Full variable domain (missing parts from reference TRBV7-6 and TRBJ1-4): GAGVSQSPRYKVTKRGQDVALRCDPISGHVSLYWYRQALGQGPEFLTYFNYEAQQDKSGLPNDRFSAERPEGSISTLTIQRTEQRDSAMYRCASSLGGREANEKLFFGSGTQLSVL.

The chain employs TRBV6-2 or TRBV6-3 and TRBJ2-7; 9 nucleotides agree with TRBD1. This CDR3 is built from 15 residues. The germline CDR1 and CDR2 sequences are MNHEY and SVGEGT. Germline trimming cut 0 bases from V and 4 bases from J; bases unmatched to any gene: 4. DNA of the CDR3: TGTGCCAGCAGTTACTCGGGACAGGGAGTTTACGAGCAGTACTTC. It is translated as CASSYSGQGVYEQYF.

The chain couples TRBV6-5 to TRBJ1-1; TRBD1 matches 8 bases. The germline CDR1 and CDR2 sequences are MNHEY and SVGAGI. The trim removed 6 bases at V and 1 base at J, leaving 7 bases unmatched. The CDR3 covers 15 residues. As DNA, the CDR3 is TGTGCCAGCAGGTACCGGACAGGGTCGAACACTGAAGCTTTCTTT. Translated, it gives CASRYRTGSNTEAFF.

The rearrangement joins TRBV10-3 to TRBJ1-2; 7 nucleotides align to TRBD1. V lost 7 bases, J lost 2 bases, and 7 bases stayed unmatched. Germline V CDR1 and CDR2: ENHRY, SYGVKD. There are 14 residues in the CDR3. Here the CDR3 reads CAIKTQGGNYGYTF. The DNA for the CDR3 is TGTGCCATCAAGACTCAGGGGGGAAACTATGGCTACACCTTC.

The chain uses TRBV7-9 and TRBJ1-4; D is unclear. The CDR3 length is 14 residues. The V and J ends lost 3 bases and 8 bases respectively, with 13 bases between them. Germline V CDR1 and CDR2: SEHNR, FQNEAQ (reference sequence). The CDR3 loop reads CASSLEGNNEKLFF. CDR3 bases: TGTGCCAGCAGCTTGGAGGGAAACAACGAAAAACTGTTTTTT.

The gene calls are TRBV28 and TRBJ1-2; possible D gene TRBD1, 5 bases. This CDR3 region has 13 residues. Looked up from germline, CDR1 is MDHEN and CDR2 is SYDVKM. Deletions cut 3 bases from V and 7 bases from J, with 12 bases between. The CDR3 region has the DNA TGTGCCAGCAGTTTCGGGGGGGTACGTGGCTACACCTTC. As protein: CASSFGGVRGYTF.

The chain combines TRBV6-5 with TRBJ1-3; the D is unclear. CDR1 and CDR2 (germline): MNHEY, SVGAGI. The CDR3 is 14 residues long. The V gene lost 7 bases and the J gene lost 3 bases, with 13 bases spanning the gap. The CDR3 bases are TGTGCCAGCACCCCGGGCGGGCTTGGAAACACCATATATTTT. Encoded protein: CASTPGGLGNTIYF.

V is TRBV7-2 and J is TRBJ1-5; tentative D call: TRBD1 (6 bases). Germline V gene sequence: CDR1 SGHTA, CDR2 FQGNSA. This CDR3 is built from 16 residues. Trimming took off 2 bases at V and 0 bases at J, with 11 bases between the two ends. Here the CDR3 reads CASSLYRAGSNQPQHF. The CDR3 DNA follows: TGTGCCAGCAGCTTATACAGGGCGGGTAGCAATCAGCCCCAGCATTTT.

This chain uses TRBV12-3 or TRBV12-4 with TRBJ1-2; a possible D gene is TRBD1 (6 bases). The CDR3 contains 13 residues. Trimming left V 6 bases short and J 2 bases short, with 10 bases between. CDR3 coding DNA: TGTGCCAGCAGCTATGGACAGAACTATGGCTACACCTTC. Translated: CASSYGQNYGYTF.

V usage is TRBV4-1 and J usage is TRBJ2-4; TRBD2 might be the D (5 bases). CDR1 and CDR2 (germline): MGHRA, YSYEKL. The CDR3 spans 17 residues. The V end was cut by 3 bases, the J end by 0 bases, with 15 bases between. DNA for the CDR3: TGCGCCAGCAGCCACACCTCCTCCCGGGGAGCCAAAAACATTCAGTACTTC. Residues: CASSHTSSRGAKNIQYF.

The V call is TRBV7-2, the J call TRBJ2-7; 7 nucleotides agree with TRBD1. This CDR3 region has 13 residues. The junction had 2 bases not matched to a gene; V was cut back by 3 bases and J by 3 bases. Germline values: CDR1 SGHTA, CDR2 FQGNSA. CDR3: CASSLAGGYEQYF. The CDR3, as DNA: TGTGCCAGCAGCTTGGCAGGGGGCTACGAGCAGTACTTC.

The chain is built from TRBV6-5 and TRBJ1-1, with TRBD1 matching 7 bases. V dropped 6 bases and J dropped 3; count of bases not matched to a gene: 10. This CDR3 has 15 amino acids. Germline lookup yields CDR1 MNHEY and CDR2 SVGAGI. The CDR3 here is CASRRQGDEDTEAFF. The CDR3 DNA is TGTGCCAGCAGGAGACAGGGAGATGAGGACACTGAAGCTTTCTTT.

This rearrangement joins TRBV9 to TRBJ1-6; D possibly corresponds to TRBD1 (6 bases). V was cut by 3 bases and J by 6 bases, with 13 bases left in between. Germline loops: CDR1 SGDLS, CDR2 YYNGEE. This CDR3 has 15 residues. The CDR3 nucleotides read TGTGCCAGCAGCGATCTAACAGGGTTTAATTCACCCCTCCACTTT. Amino acids: CASSDLTGFNSPLHF.

The rearrangement joins TRBV5-4 to TRBJ2-3; TRBD1 is a possible D gene (6 bases). The V gene's germline CDR1 is SGHNT and CDR2 YYREEE (reference sequence). CDR3 length: 14 residues. Trimming took off 1 base at V and 1 base at J, with 7 bases between the two ends. The CDR3: CASSLRQGTDTQYF. CDR3 bases: TGTGCCAGCAGCTTGCGACAGGGCACAGATACGCAGTATTTT. The complete variable domain, with remaining parts taken from reference TRBV5-4 and TRBJ2-3, reads ETGVTQSPTHLIKTRGQQVTLRCSSQSGHNTVSWYQQALGQGPQFIFQYYREEENGRGNFPPRFSGLQFPNYSSELNVNALELDDSALYLCASSLRQGTDTQYFGPGTRLTVL.

This clone was observed once. This sequence joins TRBV19 and TRBJ1-1; a weak D match, TRBD1 (5 bases). The V end lost 5 bases, the J end lost 4 bases, and 11 bases lay between the germline ends. In germline, CDR1 is LNHDA, CDR2 SQIVND (reference sequence). This CDR3 region has 13 residues. In DNA, the CDR3 is TGTGCCAGTAGTGAGACAAGGGGCACTGAAGCTTTCTTT. Its translation: CASSETRGTEAFF. Together with reference TRBV19 and TRBJ1-1, the CDR3 gives the full variable domain: DGGITQSPKYLFRKEGQNVTLSCEQNLNHDAMYWYRQDPGQGLRLIYYSQIVNDFQKGDIAEGYSVSREKKESFPLTVTSAQKNPTAFYLCASSETRGTEAFFGQGTRLTVV.

The chain carries TRBV27 and TRBJ1-1, with D tentatively TRBD1 (6 bases). The CDR3 sequence is 12 residues long. Trimming took off 3 bases at V and 7 bases at J, with 9 bases between the two ends. Per germline, CDR1 MNHEY and CDR2 SMNVEV (reference sequence). The CDR3 reads CASSFLQGEAFF. CDR3 DNA sequence: TGTGCCAGCAGTTTCCTACAGGGTGAAGCTTTCTTT.

The chain employs TRBV5-5 and TRBJ2-7, with D possibly TRBD1 on 6 matching bases. Per the germline V gene, CDR1 is SGHKS and CDR2 is YYEKEE (reference sequence). V dropped 4 bases and J dropped 2 bases, with 10 bases sitting between them. CDR3 length: 13 amino acids. The CDR3 sequence is CASSLTGTYEQYF. CDR3 bases: TGTGCCAGCAGCCTAACAGGGACCTACGAGCAGTACTTC.